These 8 T cell receptor beta chains were all obtained from the same sample, sequenced in a study of post-analysis software for immune sequencing data. Overall study results and limits: Among roughly five TRBV segments more frequent in patients than controls were TRBV5-6, TRBV5-1 and TRBV20-1.

Their cognate antigens are unknown. Carried by the TCR beta cDNA libraries were unique molecular identifiers. TCRdb independently ran MiXCR on the PCR reads; one entry per CDR3 protein. The repertoire holds 350,000 to 500,000 distinct CDR3 sequences, roughly 40% seen once, with less than 8% in the top ten. Sample: blood. The receptors here all came from a girl aged 2-10 years with multiple sclerosis.

This clonotype was observed a handful of times. The chain joins TRBV5-1 to TRBJ2-7; no definite D call. This CDR3 region has 13 residues. Trimming cost V 4 bases and J 3 bases, with 11 bases left between them. Looked up from germline, CDR1 is SGHRS and CDR2 is YFSETQ. The CDR3 sequence is CASSSHGNYEQYF. CDR3 nucleotides: TGCGCCAGCAGCAGCCATGGAAACTACGAGCAGTACTTC.

The chain couples TRBV12-3 or TRBV12-4 to TRBJ2-7; no firm D call. The CDR3 length is 17 residues. V lost 3 bases and J 1 base, leaving 19 bases between the germline ends. CDR3: CASSLLHLHAGSYEQYF. The CDR3 coding sequence is TGTGCCAGCAGTTTGCTACATTTGCACGCCGGGTCCTACGAGCAGTACTTC.

This clonotype has just a few counts. CDR3 sequence: CASSVRALEETQYF. In DNA, the CDR3 is TGTGCCAGCAGCGTAAGGGCCCTTGAGGAGACCCAGTACTTC. The V and J genes are TRBV9 and TRBJ2-5; D is unclear. The CDR3 has 14 residues. Per germline, CDR1 SGDLS and CDR2 YYNGEE. V lost 1 base and J 5 bases, leaving 12 bases between the germline ends.

The chain is built from TRBV27 and TRBJ2-7, with 7 nucleotides matching TRBD2. Losses at the gene ends were 5 bases for V and 5 bases for J; bases not matched to a gene: 12. Germline V lookup: CDR1 MNHEY, CDR2 SMNVEV (reference sequence). CDR3 length equals 15 residues. Here the CDR3 DNA reads TGTGCCAGCAGTACCGCCCGGACTAGTCGGGACGAGCAGTACTTC. This encodes CASSTARTSRDEQYF.

This clonotype was counted only a few times. The chain links TRBV10-3 to TRBJ2-5; perhaps TRBD2 as D (5 bases). Germline V gene lookup returns CDR1 ENHRY and CDR2 SYGVKD. The length of the CDR3 is 13 residues. Trimming took off 6 bases at V and 4 bases at J, with 12 bases between the two ends. CDR3 protein: CAISAGLGETQYF. As DNA, the CDR3 is TGTGCCATCAGCGCTGGACTGGGAGAGACCCAGTACTTC.

This clonotype showed up just a few times. J is TRBJ2-1 and V is TRBV12-3 or TRBV12-4, with 12 nucleotides matching TRBD2. This CDR3 contains 16 residues. Germline trimming cut 3 bases from V and 7 bases from J; bases unmatched to any gene: 7. The CDR3 bases are TGTGCCAGCAGTTTTAGAGGACTAGCGGGACCGAATGAGCAGTTCTTC. Its protein product is CASSFRGLAGPNEQFF.

This chain connects TRBV27 to TRBJ2-7; D gene ambiguous. Germline CDR1 MNHEY, CDR2 SMNVEV (reference sequence). The CDR3 has 13 residues. The V end lost 3 bases, the J end lost 4 bases, and 10 bases lay between the germline ends. CDR3 DNA sequence: TGTGCCAGCAGTTTGGATCTGGGGTACGAGCAGTACTTC. Translation gives CASSLDLGYEQYF.

This clonotype was counted between two and nine times. V and J are TRBV2 and TRBJ1-2; TRBD1 is a possible D gene (5 bases). The germline V gene encodes CDR1 SNHLY and CDR2 FYNNEI. This CDR3 contains 14 residues. Trimming took off 8 bases at V and 11 bases at J, with 24 bases between the two ends. CDR3: CASAPNRPGFVYTF. CDR3 nucleotide sequence: TGTGCCAGCGCCCCTAACAGGCCGGGGTTTGTGTACACCTTC.